These T cell receptor beta chains were read from a single sample in a study of tumor-infiltrating lymphocytes in primary liver carcinoma. TCRdb called the multiplex PCR reads again in MiXCR, with one record for every CDR3 protein. The sample has 25,000 to 35,000 distinct CDR3 sequences, over 65% seen once. Material: liver tumor tissue from sampling region 5. The origin of the receptors is a man aged 40-49 years with primary liver carcinoma and hepatitis B virus infection. The CDR3 runs from the conserved cysteine through the conserved F or W.

j_gene	v_gene	CDR3aa
TRBJ1-2	TRBV30	CAWSFDGGGDYTF
TRBJ1-1	TRBV6-5	CASSIQGVTEASF
TRBJ2-3	TRBV5-6	CASSTGQRPSDTQYF
TRBJ2-2	TRBV12-3/TRBV12-4	CASSPRTGELFF
TRBJ2-4	TRBV5-1	CASSLGTLNIQYF
TRBJ2-7	TRBV6-5	CASSLGLAGGSFYKQYF
TRBJ2-3	TRBV14	CASSQPRLVGGSMTDTQYF
TRBJ1-1	TRBV30	CASRLENTGASF
TRBJ2-1	TRBV2	CASSRDRAISEQFF
TRBJ1-2	TRBV11-1	CASSFLTGADIGYTF
TRBJ2-1	TRBV12-3/TRBV12-4	CVSSLALGLAGGPDANEQFF
TRBJ2-1	TRBV6-5	CASRDSYNEQFF
TRBJ2-1	TRBV29-1	CSARPGGSGHFF
TRBJ2-2	TRBV6-1	CANSDESGGIGELFF
TRBJ1-1	TRBV11-2	CANNQSYTAAFF
TRBJ1-2	TRBV6-6	CANGDTGLVLYGYTF